This T cell receptor beta chain was identified during a study of blood T cell repertoires in COVID-19 (dated by TCRdb to 2020 to 2022). Turning to the overall study: Collaborator samples came from the United States, Italy and Spain and covered acute and convalescent phases of COVID-19. A de-identified subject ID, COVID-19 status, age in years and sex were almost always included in the sample metadata. The prospective study material was composed of cDNA or gDNA derived from T cells, B-cell-depleted T cells, or PBMCs. The samples were drawn from two sources: the first 160 participants of the ongoing ImmuneRACE study, and about 1,300 subjects contributed by 6 global collaborators. Where available, HLA class I and class II types were taken from metadata supplied by the sample provider and were not determined by assay-based typing. Subjects who had been exposed to COVID-19, were actively infected with it, or had recovered from it provided the deeply sampled blood TCRbeta repertoires that made up the dataset. The repertoires were released in a freely available public database meant as a resource for research on the immune response to SARS-CoV-2. What the research found in general, with its limitations: How much clinical and demographic metadata was included differed by source and by participant, and the metadata was provided uncurated.

Including the terminal cysteine and phenylalanine, the CDR3 comprises 15 residues. CDR3 DNA only is kept here, 45 bases in frame from base 1. The germline V gene sets CDR1 to SNHLY and CDR2 to FYNNEI. For this chain, trimming is 6 bases at the V end and 8 bases at the J end, and the number of junction bases without a gene match is 7. Each collaborating institution followed its own protocols to collect whole blood in K2EDTA tubes. For TCRbeta analysis, collaborators shipped samples as frozen whole blood, isolated PBMCs, or DNA extracted from either of those sample types. Of note for this clone: Its antigen remains undetermined. No much larger clonotype is one base removed from it; base qualities were not supplied.

The immunoSEQ Assay, a bias-controlled multiplex PCR, was used to amplify TCRbeta CDR3 regions from genomic DNA. The authors' pipeline ran thus. The number of nucleated cells in each sample was estimated by amplification of reference gene primers within the assay. To quantify the absolute abundance of each unique TCRbeta CDR3 rearrangement, sequence reads were collapsed and filtered. For each sample, productive Simpson clonality was calculated as the square root of Simpson's diversity index across productive rearrangements. TCRdb took this table from immuneACCESS and kept in-frame rearrangements with V and J called. Such tables lack part of the clones; where checked against another copy, unresolved V genes explain under half of the gap, and the rest is unexplained. V and J calls plus clone size are reproduced from that table; the DNA served to infer D and trimming. For this sample there are 200,000 to 250,000 clones; 88% appear just once. The ten largest make up roughly 2.6% of the sample.

The sample comprised peripheral blood. The receptor chain draws on TRBV2 and TRBJ2-1, and 13 junctional nucleotides match TRBD2. The sequence was collected from a woman aged 55-69 years with acute or convalescent COVID-19. CDR3 protein: CASRRTSGGADEQFF. DNA sequence: TGTGCCAGCAGGCGAACTAGCGGGGGGGCCGATGAGCAGTTCTTC.